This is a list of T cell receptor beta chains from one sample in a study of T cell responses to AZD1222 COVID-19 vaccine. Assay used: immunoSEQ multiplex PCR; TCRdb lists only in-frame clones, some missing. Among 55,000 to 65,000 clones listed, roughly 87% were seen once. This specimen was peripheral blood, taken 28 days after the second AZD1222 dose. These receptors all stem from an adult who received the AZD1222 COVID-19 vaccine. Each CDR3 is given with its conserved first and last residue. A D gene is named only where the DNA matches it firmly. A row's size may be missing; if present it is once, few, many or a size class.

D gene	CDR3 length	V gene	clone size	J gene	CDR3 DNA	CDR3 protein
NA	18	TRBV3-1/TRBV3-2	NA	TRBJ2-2	TGTGCCAGCAGCCAAGATCGGAGGGGGCGCCGGGACACCGGGGAGCTGTTTTTT	CASSQDRRGRRDTGELFF
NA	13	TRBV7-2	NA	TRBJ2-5	TGTGCCAGCAGCTTAACCATAAAAGAGACCCAGTACTTC	CASSLTIKETQYF
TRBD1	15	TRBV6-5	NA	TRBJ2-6	TGTGCCAGCAGTATGGGACAGTCTGGGGCCAACGTCCTGACTTTC	CASSMGQSGANVLTF
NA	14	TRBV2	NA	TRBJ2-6	TGTGCCACGACGGACGTACCTGGGGCCAACGTCCTGACTTTC	CATTDVPGANVLTF
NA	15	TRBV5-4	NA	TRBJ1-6	TGTGCCAGCAGCGACACGTCCGTCGTTAGTTCACCCCTCCACTTT	CASSDTSVVSSPLHF
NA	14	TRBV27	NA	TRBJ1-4	TGTGCCAGCAGTTTGGAAGGTTTTGGTGAAAAACTGTTTTTT	CASSLEGFGEKLFF
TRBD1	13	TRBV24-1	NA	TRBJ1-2	TGTGCCATCGGACAGGGAGGTATCTATGGCTACACCTTC	CAIGQGGIYGYTF
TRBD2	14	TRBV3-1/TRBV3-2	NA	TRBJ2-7	TGTGCCAGCAGCCTCAGCGGGGGGACCTACGAGCAGTACTTC	CASSLSGGTYEQYF
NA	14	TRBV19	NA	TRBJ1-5	TGTGCCAGTAGTGGGATGAGGCGCAATCAGCCCCAGCATTTT	CASSGMRRNQPQHF
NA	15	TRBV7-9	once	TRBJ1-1	TGTGCCAGCAGCTTCAGCCAGCCTCAGAACACTGAAGCTTTCTTT	CASSFSQPQNTEAFF
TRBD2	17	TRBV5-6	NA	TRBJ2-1	TGTGCCAGCAGCTCCAACTGGGCTAGCGGGAGATTCTATGAGCAGTTCTTC	CASSSNWASGRFYEQFF
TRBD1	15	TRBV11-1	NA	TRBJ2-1	TGTGCCAGCAGCGCGGGACAGGGCTCCTACAATGAGCAGTTCTTC	CASSAGQGSYNEQFF
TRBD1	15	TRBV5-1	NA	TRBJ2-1	TGCGCCAGCAGCACTACCGGGACAGAAGGGAATGAGCAGTTCTTC	CASSTTGTEGNEQFF
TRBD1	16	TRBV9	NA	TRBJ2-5	TGTGCCAGCAGCGCTGGACAGGGGAGCTTTGTTGAGACCCAGTACTTC	CASSAGQGSFVETQYF
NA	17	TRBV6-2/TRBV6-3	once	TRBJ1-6	TGTGCCAGCAGTTACTCGAATGTAGGGCGGCATAATTCACCCCTCCACTTT	CASSYSNVGRHNSPLHF
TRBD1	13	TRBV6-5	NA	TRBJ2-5	TGTGCCAGCAGTAACAGGGGGCAAGAGACCCAGTACTTC	CASSNRGQETQYF
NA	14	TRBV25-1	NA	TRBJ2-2	TGTGCCAGCAGTCCTCGGAGGGTCGCCGGGGAGCTGTTTTTT	CASSPRRVAGELFF
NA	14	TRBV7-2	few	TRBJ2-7	TGTGCCAGCAGCCCGGGTCCCTTAAACTACGAGCAGTACTTC	CASSPGPLNYEQYF
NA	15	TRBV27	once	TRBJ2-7	TGTGCCAGCAGTTTCCATCGGACGGGAAACTACGAGCAGTACTTC	CASSFHRTGNYEQYF
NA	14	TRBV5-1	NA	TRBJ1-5	TGCGCCAGCAGCTTGGGAGGGATAAGTCAGCCCCAGCATTTT	CASSLGGISQPQHF
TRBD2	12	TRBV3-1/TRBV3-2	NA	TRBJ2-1	TGTGCCAGCAGCCAAGATCCGGGGGGGCAGTTCTTC	CASSQDPGGQFF
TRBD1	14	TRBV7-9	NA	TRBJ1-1	TGTGCCAGCAGCTTATTACAGGGGGCACTTGAAGCTTTCTTT	CASSLLQGALEAFF
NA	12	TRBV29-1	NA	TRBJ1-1	TGCAGCGTTGTCCGGGGGAGCGCTGAAGCTTTCTTT	CSVVRGSAEAFF
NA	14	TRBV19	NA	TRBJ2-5	TGTGCCAGTAGTATAGGGGGAGCCCAAGAGACCCAGTACTTC	CASSIGGAQETQYF
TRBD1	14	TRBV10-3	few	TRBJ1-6	TGTGCCACCACCGGGACAGGGAGTAATTCACCCCTCCACTTT	CATTGTGSNSPLHF
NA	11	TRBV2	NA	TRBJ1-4	TGTGCCAGCCGCGGGGCTGGGAAACTGTTTTTT	CASRGAGKLFF
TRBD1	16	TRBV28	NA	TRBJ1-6	TGTGCCAGCACTAAGGCCCGGGACAGGTACAATTCACCCCTCCACTTT	CASTKARDRYNSPLHF
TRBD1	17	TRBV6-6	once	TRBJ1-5	TGTGCCAGCCGTCCAGAGACAGGGTTTCGTTGGAATCAGCCCCAGCATTTT	CASRPETGFRWNQPQHF
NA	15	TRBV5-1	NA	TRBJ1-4	TGCGCCAGCAGCTTGGCCGGGCAGATAAATGAAAAACTGTTTTTT	CASSLAGQINEKLFF
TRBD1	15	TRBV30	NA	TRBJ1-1	TGTGCCTGGAGGAATCGACAGGGGTTGGACACTGAAGCTTTCTTT	CAWRNRQGLDTEAFF
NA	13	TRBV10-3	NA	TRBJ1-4	TGTGCCATCAGGGGAAGCACTAATGAAAAACTGTTTTTT	CAIRGSTNEKLFF
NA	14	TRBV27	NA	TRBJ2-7	TGTGCCAGCAGTTTAATAACAGCTGCCTACGAGCAGTACTTC	CASSLITAAYEQYF
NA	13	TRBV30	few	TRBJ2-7	TGTGCCTGGAGGAGGGTGAGCTCCTACGAGCAGTACTTC	CAWRRVSSYEQYF
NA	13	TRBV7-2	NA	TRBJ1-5	TGTGCCAGCAGCTTAGGAGCTCTTCAGCCCCAGCATTTT	CASSLGALQPQHF
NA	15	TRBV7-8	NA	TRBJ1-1	TGTGCCAGCAGCTTATTTGGGACATCGAACACTGAAGCTTTCTTT	CASSLFGTSNTEAFF
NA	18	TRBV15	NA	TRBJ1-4	TGTGCCACCAGCAGACGGGTGGCAGGAATCTCAACTAATGAAAAACTGTTTTTT	CATSRRVAGISTNEKLFF
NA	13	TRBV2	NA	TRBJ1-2	TGTGCCAGCAGCACGTCCCAGGGGAAAGGAGCCACCTTC	CASSTSQGKGATF
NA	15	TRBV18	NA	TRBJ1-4	TGTGCCAGCTCGCAGGACACGATCGCTAATGAAAAACTGTTTTTT	CASSQDTIANEKLFF
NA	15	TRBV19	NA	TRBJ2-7	TGTGCCAGTAGTATAGTTCCCCAGGCGAGCCCCGAGCAGTACTTC	CASSIVPQASPEQYF
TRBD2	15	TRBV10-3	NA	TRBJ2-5	TGTGCCATCAGGGCTAGCGGGGAGGGAGTAGAGACCCAGTACTTC	CAIRASGEGVETQYF
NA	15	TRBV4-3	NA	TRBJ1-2	TGCGCCAGCAGCCAGACCGGTTGGGGGGCCTATGGCTACACCTTC	CASSQTGWGAYGYTF
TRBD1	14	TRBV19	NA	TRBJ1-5	TGTGCCAGCAATCCCAGGGGGTCGGGTCAGCCCCAGCATTTT	CASNPRGSGQPQHF
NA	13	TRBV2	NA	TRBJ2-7	TGTGCCAGCATGGGGACGGGAGTATCCGAGCAGTACTTC	CASMGTGVSEQYF
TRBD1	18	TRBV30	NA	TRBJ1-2	TGTGCCTGGAATATTCTACTTTTGAGGGACAGGAACATCCATGGCTACACCTTC	CAWNILLLRDRNIHGYTF
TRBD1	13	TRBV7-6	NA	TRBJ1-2	TGTGCCAGCAGCCAGGACAGGGTAGGAGGCTACACCTTC	CASSQDRVGGYTF
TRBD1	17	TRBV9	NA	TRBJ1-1	TGTGCCAGCAGCGTAACCCCGGGACAGGGGCGGAACACTGAAGCTTTCTTT	CASSVTPGQGRNTEAFF
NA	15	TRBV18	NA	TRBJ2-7	TGTGCCAGCTCACCAGGGGTCTCAAGTGTCTACGAGCAGTACTTC	CASSPGVSSVYEQYF
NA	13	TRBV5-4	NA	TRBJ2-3	TGTGCCAGCAGCTGGAACAGGGAGGGTACGCAGTATTTT	CASSWNREGTQYF
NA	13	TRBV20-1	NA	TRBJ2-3	TGCAGTGCTAGTTGGGGATCCGGAGATACGCAGTATTTT	CSASWGSGDTQYF
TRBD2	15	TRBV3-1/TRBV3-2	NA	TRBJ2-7	TGTGCCAGCAGCCAGGGACTAGCGGGAACCTACGAGCAGTACTTC	CASSQGLAGTYEQYF
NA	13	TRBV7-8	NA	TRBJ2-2	TGTGCCAGCAGGTGGAGGGGAGTCGGGGAGCTGTTTTTT	CASRWRGVGELFF